Below are 25 T cell receptor beta chains sequenced from a single sample in a study of cytomegalovirus exposure and HLA in healthy donors. PCR employed 60 Vbeta and 13 Jbeta primers. TCRdb keeps only in-frame clones here, not all; method: immunoSEQ multiplex PCR. The repertoire has 130,000 to 150,000 clones, more than 75% of them found once; the top ten carry under 3%. Sequences were obtained from PBMCs. Receptors were obtained from a female donor in good health and CMV-seronegative.

This clone appeared a single time. V is TRBV7-2 and J is TRBJ2-1; 7 bases fit TRBD1. CDR1 is SGHTA and CDR2 is FQGNSA in the germline V gene. The V segment lost 5 bases and the J segment 4 bases; nucleotides outside the gene matches: 5. This CDR3 spans 14 amino acids. CDR3 amino acids: CASSLGTEYNEQFF. DNA of the CDR3: TGTGCCAGCAGCCTCGGGACAGAGTACAATGAGCAGTTCTTC.

The rearrangement links TRBV9 to TRBJ2-5, with 10 bases that match TRBD1. CDR3 length equals 17 residues. Trimming took 4 bases from V and 7 from J; bases not matched to a gene: 16. In germline, CDR1 is SGDLS, CDR2 YYNGEE. CDR3 in DNA: TGTGCCAGCAGCACGTCTCGGACAGGGGGAGGGGAGGGGACCCAGTACTTC. Its translation: CASSTSRTGGGEGTQYF. Full variable domain (remainder filled in from reference TRBV9 and TRBJ2-5): DSGVTQTPKHLITATGQRVTLRCSPRSGDLSVYWYQQSLDQGLQFLIQYYNGEERAKGNILERFSAQQFPDLHSELNLSSLELGDSALYFCASSTSRTGGGEGTQYFGPGTRLLVL.

V usage is TRBV7-6 and J usage is TRBJ2-5; possible D gene TRBD2, 6 bases. The CDR3 runs 16 residues. Germline lookup yields CDR1 SGHVS and CDR2 FNYEAQ. Trimming stripped 1 base from V and 5 bases from J, with 17 bases between. The CDR3: CASSLGRARGGETQYF. As DNA, the CDR3 is TGTGCCAGCAGCTTAGGGCGGGCGAGGGGAGGTGAGACCCAGTACTTC.

This clone was seen a few times. The chain uses TRBV18 and TRBJ2-1; the D is unclear. The ends were cut back, 0 bases at V and 6 bases at J, with 6 bases in the middle. The CDR3 extends over 13 amino acids. Germline V gives CDR1 KGHSH, CDR2 LQKENI. DNA of the CDR3: TGTGCCAGCTCACCACCCGGGTCCAATGAGCAGTTCTTC. Translation: CASSPPGSNEQFF.

The chain recombines TRBV5-1 with TRBJ2-5, with TRBD1 matching 7 bases. From germline, CDR1 is SGHRS and CDR2 YFSETQ. The CDR3 extends over 14 amino acids. V shed 4 bases and J 2 bases; nucleotides not matched to a gene: 5. CDR3 coding DNA: TGCGCCAGCAGCCAAGGGACAGCTCAAGAGACCCAGTACTTC. As protein: CASSQGTAQETQYF.

The chain recombines TRBV14 with TRBJ2-7; D possibly corresponds to TRBD1 (6 bases). V lost 4 bases and J lost 3, with 13 bases in between. CDR1 is SGHDN and CDR2 is FVKESK in the germline V gene. CDR3 size: 14 residues. The CDR3: CASSPGVRDYEQYF. DNA of the CDR3: TGTGCCAGCAGCCCAGGGGTTAGAGACTACGAGCAGTACTTC.

The CDR3 DNA follows: TGTGCCAGCAGCTTAACAAGGGACAGGGGGCCCACAGATACGCAGTATTTT. Translating gives CASSLTRDRGPTDTQYF. The chain has TRBV7-9 and TRBJ2-3; TRBD1 matches 12 bases. The V gene's germline CDR1 is SEHNR and CDR2 FQNEAQ (reference sequence). Losses at the gene ends were 2 bases for V and 2 bases for J; bases not matched to a gene: 5. CDR3 length: 17 residues.

The chain combines TRBV7-9 with TRBJ1-1; no firm D call. Looked up from germline, CDR1 is SEHNR and CDR2 is FQNEAQ (reference sequence). V was clipped by 5 bases and J by 4 bases, with 17 bases between them. CDR3 length: 15 residues. The CDR3 DNA is TGTGCCAGCAGCCCAAACCGGGGAGATGGCACTGAAGCTTTCTTT. It encodes CASSPNRGDGTEAFF.

The chain employs TRBV27 and TRBJ2-2, with 12 bases that match TRBD2. Germline CDR1 and CDR2: MNHEY and SMNVEV (reference sequence). This CDR3 is built from 17 residues. The V segment lost 1 base and the J segment 4 bases; nucleotides outside the gene matches: 4. The chain's CDR3 is CASSLLSLAGGTGELFF. DNA for the CDR3: TGTGCCAGCAGTTTATTGTCACTAGCGGGAGGCACCGGGGAGCTGTTTTTT.

This clone has just a few counts. This rearrangement joins TRBV5-1 to TRBJ2-1; 8 nucleotides agree with TRBD1. The germline gives CDR1 SGHRS, CDR2 YFSETQ. V lost 0 bases to trimming and J lost 7 bases; unmatched junction nucleotides: 9. This CDR3 region has 16 residues. CDR3 sequence reads: CASSLEGRDRRNEQFF. The DNA of the CDR3 is TGCGCCAGCAGCTTGGAAGGAAGGGACAGGCGGAATGAGCAGTTCTTC.

This clone was detected only a few times. V gene TRBV6-5 combines with J gene TRBJ1-1; 8 nucleotides agree with TRBD1. The CDR3 is 12 residues long. Looked up from germline, CDR1 is MNHEY and CDR2 is SVGAGI. The V gene end was trimmed by 6 bases and the J gene end by 9 bases; junction bases not matched to a gene: 6. The CDR3 bases are TGTGCCAGCAGCCCCGGGACAGGAAAAGCTTTCTTT. Residues: CASSPGTGKAFF.

V is TRBV4-1 and J is TRBJ2-1, with 7 bases fitting TRBD2. This CDR3 contains 17 residues. The J segment lost 0 bases and the V segment lost 3 bases, leaving 8 bases of the junction unmatched. CDR1 and CDR2 from the germline V gene are MGHRA and YSYEKL. The DNA of the CDR3 is TGCGCCAGCAGCCAGATGACGGCGGGGGACTCCTACAATGAGCAGTTCTTC. Translated: CASSQMTAGDSYNEQFF.

The rearrangement uses TRBV7-9 and TRBJ1-1; D may be TRBD1 (5 bases). In germline, CDR1 is SEHNR, CDR2 FQNEAQ (reference sequence). The CDR3 spans 11 residues. V lost 7 bases, J lost 12 bases, and 15 bases lay in between. In DNA, the CDR3 is TGTGCCAGCAACCCGTCGGGGGAGACTTTCTTT. It is translated as CASNPSGETFF.

The chain uses TRBV19 and TRBJ1-1, with a weak D call TRBD1 (6 bases). The V end lost 5 bases, the J end lost 6 bases, and 13 bases lay between the germline ends. The length of the CDR3 is 13 residues. Germline CDR1 is LNHDA and CDR2 is SQIVND (reference sequence). The CDR3, as DNA: TGTGCCAGTAGTGCCCGGGACAACTCTGAAGCTTTCTTT. This gives the protein CASSARDNSEAFF. Drawing the rest from reference TRBV19 and TRBJ1-1, the complete variable domain is DGGITQSPKYLFRKEGQNVTLSCEQNLNHDAMYWYRQDPGQGLRLIYYSQIVNDFQKGDIAEGYSVSREKKESFPLTVTSAQKNPTAFYLCASSARDNSEAFFGQGTRLTVV.

To note about this clone: Sequence at one end of the junction differs from germline and may be a read error. This chain joins TRBV27 and TRBJ1-2; the match to TRBD1 covers 9 bases. CDR1 is MNHEY, CDR2 SMNVEV, per germline (reference sequence). CDR3 length equals 14 residues. The CDR3: CASSSGGQGYGYPF. The DNA of the CDR3 is TGTGCCAGCAGTTCGGGGGGACAGGGCTATGGCTACCCCTTC.

This sequence joins TRBV30 and TRBJ2-7; weak D call: TRBD2 (7 bases). The CDR3 consists of 13 residues. Trimming took off 3 bases at V and 4 bases at J, with 13 bases between the two ends. Germline-derived CDR1 and CDR2 are GTSNPN and SVGIG (reference sequence). In DNA, the CDR3 is TGTGCCTGGAGCGCCGGGGGGCCTTACGAGCAGTACTTC. Amino acid sequence: CAWSAGGPYEQYF.

This chain joins TRBV7-9 and TRBJ2-2; possible D gene TRBD2, 5 bases. The V end lost 3 bases, the J end lost 4 bases, and 9 bases lay between the germline ends. Germline CDR1 SEHNR, CDR2 FQNEAQ (reference sequence). The CDR3 is made up of 14 amino acids. CDR3: CASSFGRGTGELFF. The CDR3 region has the DNA TGTGCCAGCAGCTTTGGGAGAGGCACCGGGGAGCTGTTTTTT. The full variable domain, its missing parts supplied by reference TRBV7-9 and TRBJ2-2, is DTGVSQNPRHKITKRGQNVTFRCDPISEHNRLYWYRQTLGQGPEFLTYFQNEAQLEKSRLLSDRFSAERPKGSFSTLEIQRTEQGDSAMYLCASSFGRGTGELFFGEGSRLTVL.

V and J are TRBV9 and TRBJ1-4; no clear D. CDR3 size: 16 residues. CDR1 SGDLS and CDR2 YYNGEE come from the germline V gene. The V end lost 0 bases, the J end lost 5 bases, and 14 bases lay between the germline ends. CDR3 amino acids: CASSVGRVIGNEKLFF. In nucleotides, the CDR3 is TGTGCCAGCAGCGTAGGGAGGGTTATAGGGAATGAAAAACTGTTTTTT.

This chain connects TRBV5-1 to TRBJ2-7; a weak D match, TRBD2 (5 bases). With 0 bases removed from V and 2 bases from J, the gap between germline ends came to 9 bases. This CDR3 contains 14 residues. Germline V gene sequence: CDR1 SGHRS, CDR2 YFSETQ. CDR3 DNA: TGCGCCAGCAGCTTGGGACTAAAGGCCTACGAGCAGTACTTC. As protein: CASSLGLKAYEQYF.

This clone was seen a single time. The chain has TRBV9 and TRBJ2-2, with a tentative D call TRBD1 (5 bases). CDR3 size: 13 residues. Trimming took 4 bases from V and 6 from J, leaving 10 bases between them. The germline gives CDR1 SGDLS, CDR2 YYNGEE. The CDR3 DNA sequence: TGTGCCAGCAGCCCAAGGGGTCCCGGGGAGCTGTTTTTT. Translated: CASSPRGPGELFF.

The genes are TRBV9 and TRBJ2-2, with 14 bases lining up with TRBD2. From germline, CDR1 is SGDLS and CDR2 YYNGEE. V trimming: 2 bases; J trimming: 6 bases; junction bases outside the gene matches: 15. The CDR3 length is 20 residues. The CDR3 DNA reads TGTGCCAGCAGCGTTCATAAGACTAGCGGGAGGGCCTTTCGAGCCGGGGAGCTGTTTTTT. It encodes CASSVHKTSGRAFRAGELFF.

J is TRBJ1-4 and V is TRBV27, with 8 bases fitting TRBD1. The CDR3 is 14 amino acids. Germline V gives CDR1 MNHEY, CDR2 SMNVEV (reference sequence). CDR3 amino acids: CASRRTGLNEKLFF. CDR3 nucleotide sequence: TGTGCTAGCCGGAGGACAGGGCTAAATGAAAAACTGTTTTTT.

This clone was detected a few times. V gene TRBV28 combines with J gene TRBJ1-5; 9 nucleotides agree with TRBD1. This CDR3 has 18 residues. Germline assignment: CDR1 MDHEN and CDR2 SYDVKM. V gave up 6 bases and J gave up 4 bases; unmatched junction bases: 16. This CDR3 is CASRKHYGGQGTNQPQHF. CDR3 DNA: TGTGCCAGCAGGAAGCATTACGGGGGACAGGGTACGAATCAGCCCCAGCATTTT.

V gene TRBV27 combines with J gene TRBJ1-1; 7 nucleotides align to TRBD1. The CDR3 runs 16 residues. The V gene's germline CDR1 is MNHEY and CDR2 SMNVEV (reference sequence). The V segment lost 2 bases and the J segment 1 base; nucleotides outside the gene matches: 7. CDR3 residues: CASSLLGRGRNTEAFF. CDR3 DNA: TGTGCCAGCAGTTTACTGGGTAGGGGGCGGAACACTGAAGCTTTCTTT.

The chain recombines TRBV6-1 with TRBJ2-5; no firm D call. The CDR3 runs 14 residues. Germline V gene sequence: CDR1 MNHNS, CDR2 SASEGT. V was pared by 9 bases and J by 3 bases, with 17 bases between. Written as DNA, the CDR3 is TGTGCCAGTTCCGTGGGCTACCAAAAAGAGACCCAGTACTTC. Residues: CASSVGYQKETQYF.